The sequence of this T cell receptor beta chain was determined in a study of shared clonotypes between healthy human individuals (dated by TCRdb to the early 2020s). For the study in its entirety: The cohort comprised a couple of women and three men aged 18 to 49 years. For each donor, CD4 naive and CD4 memory were each given three plates, CD8 naive was given two plates, and CD8 memory was given one plate. Blood TCR repertoires of a handful of healthy adults were deeply sequenced to estimate repertoire size and the extent of clonotype sharing between individuals. To increase sequencing depth and limit assay-specific biases, different laboratories used diverse techniques to prepare libraries and sequence TCR repertoires. Each donor's leukapheresis produced roughly between roughly 0.85 and 10 billion PBMCs.

TCR CDR3 regions were amplified from genomic DNA by multiplex PCR using the deep immunoSEQ assay. Genomic DNA extracted from each cell subset was distributed evenly over all wells of several immunoSEQ 96-well plates, and each plate served as one replicate. For sorted subsets, approximately 200 ng of genomic DNA, equivalent to 25,000 to 30,000 T cell genomes, went into each replicate PCR. The purified libraries were quantified using a Qubit 3.0 fluorometer, sized with a Bioanalyzer 2100, and then quantified again using the KAPA Library Quantification kit. A separate single-read 150-cycle Illumina NextSeq 550 flow cell was used to sequence each immunoSEQ 96-well plate. The authors' pipeline ran thus. Because the immunoSEQ output held only junctional sequences and lacked quality scores, the filtering could not match the filtering applied to full-length reads. Sequences were annotated with PyIR, a Python wrapper for IgBLAST v1.9, and V/J genes and CDR3 were assigned using IMGT germline references. Reads were removed for weak V/J assignments (E-value above 1e-6), missing CDR3, stop codons, out-of-frame junctions, or ambiguous translated residues. A V3J clonotype was defined by an identical inferred V gene, J gene, and CDR3 amino acid sequence. To compute the percentage overlap between repertoires, the number of shared unique clonotypes was divided by the size of the smaller repertoire. RTK rarefaction, the Chao1 estimator, and Recon v2.1 estimates of unobserved clonotypes were used to assess repertoire richness. OLGA was used to compute generation probabilities for all TCRbeta clonotypes that the gDNA method yielded from a handful of donors. TCRdb re-hosts the immuneACCESS table, in-frame sequences only. Its copies lack some clones; in the studies checked, an unresolved V gene accounts for under half of them, and the cause for the rest is not known. That table gives V, J and clone size, and the DNA gave D and trimming. Recorded for this sample are 2 million to 2.5 million clones; approximately 93% of them occurred a single time. The ten largest clonotypes hold under 0.45% of the sample.

About this clone: The target of this receptor is not known. No per-base quality is available; no much larger clone lies one base away.

What the authors observed across the whole study: Because the study included a small number of donors, the genetic and exposure-history diversity represented was limited. Pairwise subsampling indicated that sequencing depth was expected to affect the degree of clonotype sharing among donors. Estimated clonotype richness was generally larger for naive than for memory subsets. Compared with non-shared clonotypes, the clonotypes found in all four sorted-subset donors had higher generation probabilities. Sampling was restricted to blood, and TCR repertoires in tissue are likely to differ from TCR repertoires in blood. Rarefaction of sorted-subset datasets indicated incomplete sequencing despite the large sequencing depth. When several donors were compared, the shared fraction of clonotypes was around 5% for naive CD4, 3% to 4% for naive CD8, 2.3% for memory CD4, and 0.4% for memory CD8.

The donors were healthy, HIV-negative adults who had no recently reported acute infections or vaccinations. Every donor was a Caucasian adult residing in Nashville, Tennessee, USA. CD4+ T cells were enriched by magnetic negative selection, after which naive cells were positively selected on CD45RA and the negative fraction was taken as the memory subset. Blood was obtained by leukapheresis, after which PBMCs were separated by Ficoll-Histopaque density gradient centrifugation and cryopreserved in liquid nitrogen vapor phase. Purity and quantity of every magnetically sorted T cell population were checked by analytical flow cytometry. From each sorted fraction, genomic DNA was isolated and quantified by UV absorbance on a Nanodrop 2000c. The clonotype was recovered from a man aged 18 to 30 in good health. Some clones in this sample may be carry-over from other donors' samples. The sample comprised naive CD4+ T cells from PBMCs. In light of the paper, this sample's cell subset or site label describes: CD45RA+ positively selected.

The DNA sequence is as follows: TGTGCCAGCAGCTACCGAGCGGGAGGCGGCGCAGATACGCAGTATTTT. It is translated as CASSYRAGGGADTQYF. The chain links TRBV7-2 with TRBJ2-3; TRBD2 fits 9 bases in the junction. Reading the germline V gene gives CDR1 SGHTA and CDR2 FQGNSA. The CDR3 sequence holds 16 residues, the cysteine and phenylalanine included. Left in the record is the CDR3 DNA by itself, 48 bases read in frame from the first base. V is trimmed back by 4 bases and J by 4 bases, and the junction contains 9 bases that no gene match accounts for.